A selection of T cell receptor beta chains follows, all from one sample in a study of T-cell reconstitution after alpha-beta-depleted transplantation in children. TCRdb reprocessed the PCR reads via MiXCR and lists one record per CDR3 protein. The data contain just over 350,000 distinct CDR3 sequences, less than 15% of them singletons. The material was PBMCs, obtained from the stem cell graft. All receptors derive from a human donor who donated a stem cell graft to a child with Fanconi anemia. Each CDR3 is given with its conserved first and last residue. A D gene is named only where the DNA matches it firmly. Some rows mark clone size as missing; the rest say once, few, many or name a class of expanded clone.

j_call d_call clone_size v_call cdr3_aa cdr3_nt
TRBJ1-1 TRBD1 many TRBV7-2 CASSTPPGQGPEAFF TGTGCCAGCAGCACTCCTCCGGGACAGGGCCCTGAAGCTTTCTTT
TRBJ1-2 - few TRBV5-1 CASSIDRSYGYTF TGCGCCAGCAGTATAGACAGGTCCTATGGCTACACCTTC
TRBJ2-2 TRBD1 few TRBV4-3 CASSQGGQGNDGELFF TGCGCCAGCAGCCAAGGGGGACAGGGTAATGACGGGGAGCTGTTTTTT
TRBJ2-4 TRBD1 many TRBV28 CASTKQGVTSF TGTGCCAGCACCAAACAGGGGGTTACCTCCTTC
TRBJ2-3 TRBD1 many TRBV7-6 CASSLSGQGLGSTDTQYF TGTGCCAGCAGCCTCTCGGGACAGGGACTTGGGTCCACAGATACGCAGTATTTT
TRBJ2-1 TRBD2 many TRBV9 CASSPGGGSNEQFF TGTGCCAGCAGCCCCGGGGGGGGATCCAATGAGCAGTTCTTC
TRBJ1-1 TRBD1 - TRBV11-1 CASSFEGPGQSNTEAFF TGTGCCAGCAGCTTCGAGGGGCCGGGACAGTCGAACACTGAAGCTTTCTTT
TRBJ1-4 - few TRBV28 CASTLQGSHEKLFF TGTGCCAGCACCCTACAGGGTTCCCATGAAAAACTGTTTTTT
TRBJ1-1 - many TRBV6-2/TRBV6-3 CASRRLDSEAFF TGTGCCAGCAGGCGGCTAGACAGTGAAGCTTTCTTT
TRBJ1-5 - - TRBV7-2 CASRRGGADQPQHF TGTGCCAGCAGGAGGGGGGGGGCTGATCAGCCCCAGCATTTT
TRBJ2-7 - - TRBV10-1 CASTGDPHEQYF TGCGCCAGCACTGGGGACCCCCACGAGCAGTACTTC
TRBJ2-1 - many TRBV5-1 CASSLRGGEQFF TGCGCCAGCAGCTTGAGGGGAGGCGAGCAGTTCTTC
TRBJ2-1 - few TRBV9 CASSVRGDLLNNEQFF TGTGCCAGCAGCGTAAGGGGGGACCTATTAAACAATGAGCAGTTCTTC
TRBJ2-7 - - TRBV12-3/TRBV12-4 CASSLLADSYEQYF TGTGCCAGCAGTTTATTAGCAGACTCCTACGAGCAGTACTTC
TRBJ2-3 TRBD2 few TRBV4-2 CASSQGVSGGDTQYF TGTGCCAGCAGCCAAGGGGTCAGCGGGGGCGATACGCAGTATTTT
TRBJ2-3 TRBD2 - TRBV10-1 CASSGYSGGRSTDTQYF TGCGCCAGCAGTGGTTACAGCGGGGGGCGCAGCACAGATACGCAGTATTTT
TRBJ2-7 TRBD2 - TRBV12-3/TRBV12-4 CTSSPLAGGYRQYF TGTACCAGCAGCCCCTTAGCGGGGGGTTACAGGCAGTACTTC
TRBJ2-2 TRBD1 many TRBV10-3 CAISNTGGSGELFF TGTGCCATCAGTAACACAGGGGGTAGCGGGGAGCTGTTTTTT
TRBJ1-1 TRBD1 many TRBV11-2 CASSQSGQGAGSEAFF TGTGCCAGCAGCCAATCCGGACAGGGGGCAGGGAGTGAAGCTTTCTTT
TRBJ2-3 - - TRBV7-2 CASSLGARGIGLDTQYF TGTGCCAGCAGCTTAGGAGCAAGGGGTATCGGTCTCGATACGCAGTATTTT
TRBJ2-3 - few TRBV4-2 CASSQAPAGTYVDTQYF TGTGCCAGCAGCCAAGCTCCCGCCGGGACCTACGTGGATACGCAGTATTTT
TRBJ2-7 - few TRBV11-2 CASSPVSLTAQNEQYF TGTGCCAGCAGCCCCGTCTCCCTGACAGCTCAAAACGAGCAGTACTTC
TRBJ2-5 - - TRBV11-2 CASSPRDPRETQYF TGTGCCAGCAGCCCTAGGGACCCTCGGGAGACCCAGTACTTC
TRBJ2-7 TRBD1 - TRBV7-9 CASSHRDRANEQYF TGTGCCAGCAGTCACCGGGACAGGGCAAACGAGCAGTACTTC
TRBJ1-2 TRBD1 many TRBV20-1 CSARETGQNNYGYTF TGCAGTGCTAGAGAGACAGGGCAAAATAACTATGGCTACACCTTC
TRBJ2-2 TRBD1 - TRBV19 CASSPRDRGLNTGELFF TGTGCCAGTAGTCCCAGGGACAGGGGCTTGAACACCGGGGAGCTGTTTTTT
TRBJ2-2 - - TRBV5-1 CASGEGLRVARAGELFF TGCGCCAGCGGAGAGGGGCTGAGGGTGGCCAGAGCCGGGGAGCTGTTTTTT
TRBJ1-1 TRBD1 few TRBV6-5 CASSSPTGLNTEAFF TGTGCCAGCAGTTCACCGACAGGGCTGAACACTGAAGCTTTCTTT